This is a list of T cell receptor beta chains from one sample in a study of memory CD4+ T cells and cytomegalovirus serostatus. This table comes from immunoSEQ multiplex PCR, and its TCRdb copy is limited to in-frame clones, with some not included. The sample consists of about 56,000 clones, over 65% of them appearing once. The sequenced sample was memory CD4+ T cells from blood. The receptors come from an adult in good health and CMV-seropositive. The CDR3 runs from the conserved cysteine through the conserved F or W. D genes are given only for firm matches. Clone size is given for some rows only: seen once, a few or many times, or a class if the clone is expanded.

>-|TRBV30|TRBJ2-3|TRBD1
CAWSPTGVDTQYF
TGTGCCTGGAGTCCTACAGGGGTAGATACGCAGTATTTT
>-|TRBV27|TRBJ2-1|TRBD1
CASSLGTGYNEQFF
TGTGCCAGCAGTTTGGGGACAGGATACAATGAGCAGTTCTTC
>-|TRBV7-9|TRBJ2-5|TRBD2
CASSRGGLAGGGETQYF
TGTGCCAGCAGCAGAGGAGGACTAGCGGGAGGGGGAGAGACCCAGTACTTC
>-|TRBV5-1|TRBJ2-5|-
CASSLDWEETQYF
TGCGCCAGCAGCTTGGATTGGGAAGAGACCCAGTACTTC
>-|TRBV11-2|TRBJ2-3|TRBD2
CASSLGLAGAGDTQYF
TGTGCCAGCAGCTTAGGACTAGCGGGAGCGGGAGATACGCAGTATTTT
>few|TRBV9|TRBJ1-2|-
CASSPRVGSAGYTF
TGTGCCAGCAGCCCAAGGGTGGGGAGTGCGGGCTACACCTTC
>-|TRBV6-5|TRBJ2-5|-
CASGAVSQETQYF
TGTGCCAGCGGTGCGGTATCCCAAGAGACCCAGTACTTC
>-|TRBV7-6|TRBJ1-1|-
CASSLVGTTEAFF
TGTGCCAGCAGCTTAGTTGGGACAACTGAAGCTTTCTTT
>-|TRBV10-3|TRBJ2-7|-
CAISESDRRDEQYF
TGTGCCATCAGTGAGTCGGATAGAAGGGACGAGCAGTACTTC
>many|TRBV2|TRBJ1-2|TRBD1
CASSEPGQGRGANYGYTF
TGTGCCAGCAGTGAACCCGGACAGGGGAGAGGAGCTAACTATGGCTACACCTTC
>-|TRBV7-2|TRBJ2-3|-
CASSLGSRGGGQADTQYF
TGTGCCAGCAGCTTAGGGTCGCGGGGAGGGGGTCAGGCAGATACGCAGTATTTT
>once|TRBV7-2|TRBJ2-1|-
CASSLGRWNEQFF
TGTGCCAGCAGCTTAGGGCGGTGGAATGAGCAGTTCTTC
>-|TRBV7-2|TRBJ1-2|-
CASSPQGNGYTF
TGTGCCAGCAGCCCCCAGGGAAATGGCTACACCTTC
>-|TRBV15|TRBJ2-5|-
CATSRDGQNAETQYF
TGTGCCACCAGCAGAGATGGGCAGAACGCAGAGACCCAGTACTTC
>-|TRBV30|TRBJ1-5|-
CAWSGGDNQPQHF
TGTGCCTGGAGTGGGGGTGATAATCAGCCCCAGCATTTT
>-|TRBV7-9|TRBJ2-3|TRBD2
CASAGRGDTQYF
TGTGCCAGCGCGGGGAGGGGAGATACGCAGTATTTT
>few|TRBV30|TRBJ1-5|-
CACGDLEPQHF
TGTGCCTGTGGGGATTTGGAGCCCCAGCATTTT
>few|TRBV7-2|TRBJ1-5|-
CASSLNPGIQPQHF
TGTGCCAGCAGCTTAAATCCAGGGATCCAGCCCCAGCATTTT
>-|TRBV6-1|TRBJ1-1|-
CASRNPTEAFF
TGTGCCAGCAGGAATCCCACTGAAGCTTTCTTT
>few|TRBV9|TRBJ2-3|-
CASSYVANTQYF
TGTGCCAGCAGCTATGTAGCTAATACGCAGTATTTT
>-|TRBV5-1|TRBJ2-2|-
CASSLGAANTGELFF
TGCGCCAGCAGCTTAGGGGCAGCGAACACCGGGGAGCTGTTTTTT
>-|TRBV4-2|TRBJ1-1|-
CASSPDLAAEAFF
TGTGCCAGCAGCCCCGACCTCGCTGCTGAAGCTTTCTTT
>many|TRBV18|TRBJ1-2|TRBD1
CASSPRDRGRGYTF
TGTGCCAGCTCACCACGGGACAGGGGAAGGGGCTACACCTTC
>-|TRBV7-2|TRBJ2-7|-
CASSLGLYSGDEQYF
TGTGCCAGCAGCTTAGGGCTGTACAGCGGAGACGAGCAGTACTTC
>-|TRBV6-6|TRBJ1-1|TRBD1
CASSSPRTGGASEAFF
TGTGCCAGCAGTTCCCCCCGGACAGGGGGCGCGTCTGAAGCTTTCTTT
>-|TRBV5-1|TRBJ1-1|-
CASSLNEQGPGTEAFF
TGCGCCAGCAGCTTGAACGAACAGGGCCCGGGCACTGAAGCTTTCTTT
>few|TRBV11-2|TRBJ1-1|-
CASSLGGNTEAFF
TGTGCCAGCAGCTTAGGCGGGAACACTGAAGCTTTCTTT
>-|TRBV12-5|TRBJ1-6|-
CASPRDSPLHF
TGTGCTAGTCCCAGGGATTCACCCCTCCACTTT
>few|TRBV20-1|TRBJ2-7|-
CSAPLTYEQYF
TGCAGTGCTCCACTTACCTACGAGCAGTACTTC
>-|TRBV11-2|TRBJ2-2|TRBD2
CASSLASGTNTGELFF
TGTGCCAGCAGCTTAGCTAGCGGAACGAACACCGGGGAGCTGTTTTTT
>-|TRBV29-1|TRBJ1-1|-
CSAAGLLNTEAFF
TGCAGCGCGGCGGGACTCCTGAACACTGAAGCTTTCTTT
>-|TRBV19|TRBJ2-2|-
CASSDRSGLGGELFF
TGTGCCAGTAGCGACCGCTCAGGGTTGGGCGGGGAGCTGTTTTTT
>-|TRBV5-8|TRBJ2-1|-
CASSLGHQRTEQFF
TGTGCCAGCAGCTTGGGACATCAGAGAACCGAGCAGTTCTTC
>-|TRBV30|TRBJ2-5|TRBD1
CASQGASGETQYF
TGTGCCTCCCAGGGGGCAAGTGGGGAGACCCAGTACTTC
>-|TRBV7-2|TRBJ1-2|-
CASSPQNYGYTF
TGTGCCAGCAGCCCCCAGAACTATGGCTACACCTTC
>-|TRBV30|TRBJ2-3|-
CAWSGWGEYTQYF
TGTGCCTGGAGTGGCTGGGGGGAGTATACGCAGTATTTT
>-|TRBV5-4|TRBJ2-3|-
CASSLRGTDTQYF
TGTGCCAGCAGCTTAAGGGGCACAGATACGCAGTATTTT
>-|TRBV27|TRBJ1-3|-
CAYGGRSTGNTIYF
TGTGCCTACGGGGGGCGGAGTACTGGAAACACCATATATTTT
>-|TRBV5-1|TRBJ2-1|TRBD2
CASSRAPTSGTHNEQFF
TGCGCCAGCAGCCGGGCCCCGACTAGCGGGACACACAATGAGCAGTTCTTC
>-|TRBV10-2|TRBJ1-3|TRBD1
CASRGGTGSGNTIYF
TGCGCCAGCAGAGGAGGGACAGGCTCTGGAAACACCATATATTTT
>-|TRBV10-1|TRBJ1-3|-
CASSAARGESAGNTIYF
TGCGCCAGCAGTGCGGCCCGAGGGGAATCGGCTGGAAACACCATATATTTT
>-|TRBV9|TRBJ1-1|-
CASTLGSGSTEAFF
TGTGCCAGCACCCTAGGGTCGGGGAGCACTGAAGCTTTCTTT
>once|TRBV7-2|TRBJ1-5|-
CASSLSWNQPQHF
TGTGCCAGCAGCTTATCGTGGAATCAGCCCCAGCATTTT
>-|TRBV6-1|TRBJ2-1|TRBD1
CASTGQGPLNEQFF
TGTGCCAGCACTGGACAGGGCCCCCTCAATGAGCAGTTCTTC